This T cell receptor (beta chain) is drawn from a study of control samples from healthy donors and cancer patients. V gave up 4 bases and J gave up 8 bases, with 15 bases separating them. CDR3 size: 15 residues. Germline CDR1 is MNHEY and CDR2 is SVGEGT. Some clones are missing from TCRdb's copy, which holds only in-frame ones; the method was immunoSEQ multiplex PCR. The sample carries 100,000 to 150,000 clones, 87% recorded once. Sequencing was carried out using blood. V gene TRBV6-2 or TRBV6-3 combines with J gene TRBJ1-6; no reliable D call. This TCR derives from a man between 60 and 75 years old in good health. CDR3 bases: TGTGCCAGCAGTTCTCCATCCGAGGCGTATTCACCCCTCCACTTT. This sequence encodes CASSSPSEAYSPLHF.